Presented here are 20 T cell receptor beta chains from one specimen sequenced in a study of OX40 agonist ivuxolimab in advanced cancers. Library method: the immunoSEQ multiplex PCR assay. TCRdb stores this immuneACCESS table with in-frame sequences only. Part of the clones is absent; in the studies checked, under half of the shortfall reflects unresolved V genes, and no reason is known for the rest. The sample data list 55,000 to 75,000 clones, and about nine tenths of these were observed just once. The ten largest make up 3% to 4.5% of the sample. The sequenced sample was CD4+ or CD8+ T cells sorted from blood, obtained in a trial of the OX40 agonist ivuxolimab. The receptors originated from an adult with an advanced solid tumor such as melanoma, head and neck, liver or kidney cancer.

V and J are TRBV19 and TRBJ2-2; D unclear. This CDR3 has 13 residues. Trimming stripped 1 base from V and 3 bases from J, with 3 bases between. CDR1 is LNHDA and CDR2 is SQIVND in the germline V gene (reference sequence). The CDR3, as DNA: TGTGCCAGTAGTATAGTCGACACCGGGGAGCTGTTTTTT. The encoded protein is CASSIVDTGELFF.

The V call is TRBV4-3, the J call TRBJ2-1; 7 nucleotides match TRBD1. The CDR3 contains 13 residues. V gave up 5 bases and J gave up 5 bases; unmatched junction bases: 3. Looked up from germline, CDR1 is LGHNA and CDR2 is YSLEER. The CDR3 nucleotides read TGCGCCAGCAGCAGGGGGCCGGACAATGAGCAGTTCTTC. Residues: CASSRGPDNEQFF.

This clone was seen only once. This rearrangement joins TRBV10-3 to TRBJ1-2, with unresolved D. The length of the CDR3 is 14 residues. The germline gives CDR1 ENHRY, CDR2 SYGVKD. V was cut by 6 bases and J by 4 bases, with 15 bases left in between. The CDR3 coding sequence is TGTGCCATCAGCCCTAACTTGGAGGCCTATGGCTACACCTTC. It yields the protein CAISPNLEAYGYTF.

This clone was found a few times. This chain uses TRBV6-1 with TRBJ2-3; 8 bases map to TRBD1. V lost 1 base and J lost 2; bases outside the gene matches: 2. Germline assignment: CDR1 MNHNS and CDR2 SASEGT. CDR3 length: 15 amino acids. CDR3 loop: CASSEGQGHTDTQYF. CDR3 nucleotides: TGTGCCAGCAGTGAAGGACAGGGGCACACAGATACGCAGTATTTT.

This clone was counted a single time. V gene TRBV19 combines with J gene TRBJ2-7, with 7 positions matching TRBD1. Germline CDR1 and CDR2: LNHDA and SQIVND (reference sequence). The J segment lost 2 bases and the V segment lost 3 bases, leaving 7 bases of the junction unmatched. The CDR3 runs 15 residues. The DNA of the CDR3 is TGTGCCAGTAGTATGGCGACAGGGTCAACCTACGAGCAGTACTTC. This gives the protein CASSMATGSTYEQYF.

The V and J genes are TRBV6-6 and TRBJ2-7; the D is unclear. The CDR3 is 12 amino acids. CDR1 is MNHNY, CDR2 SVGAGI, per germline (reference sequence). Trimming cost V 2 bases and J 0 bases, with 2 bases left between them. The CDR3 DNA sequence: TGTGCCAGCAGTTACGACTCCTACGAGCAGTACTTC. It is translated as CASSYDSYEQYF.

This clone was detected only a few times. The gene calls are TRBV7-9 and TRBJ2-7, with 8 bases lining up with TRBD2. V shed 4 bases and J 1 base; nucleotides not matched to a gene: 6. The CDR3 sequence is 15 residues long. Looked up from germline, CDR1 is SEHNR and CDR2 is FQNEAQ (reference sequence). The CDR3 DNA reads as TGTGCCAGCAGCTCCCTAGCGGGTGGTTCCTACGAGCAGTACTTC. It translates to CASSSLAGGSYEQYF.

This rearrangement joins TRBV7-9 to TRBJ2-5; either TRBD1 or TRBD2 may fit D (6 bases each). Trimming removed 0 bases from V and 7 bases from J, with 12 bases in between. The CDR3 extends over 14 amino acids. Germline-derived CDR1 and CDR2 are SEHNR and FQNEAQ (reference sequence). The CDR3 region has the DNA TGTGCCAGCAGCTTAGCTGAGGGGGGATGGACCCAGTACTTC. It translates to CASSLAEGGWTQYF.

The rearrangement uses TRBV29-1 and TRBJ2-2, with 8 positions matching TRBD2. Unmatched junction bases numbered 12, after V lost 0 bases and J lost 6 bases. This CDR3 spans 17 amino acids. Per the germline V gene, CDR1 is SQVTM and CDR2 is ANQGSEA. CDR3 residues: CSVEDTLTSASAGELFF. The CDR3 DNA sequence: TGCAGCGTTGAAGACACCCTGACTAGCGCCTCGGCCGGGGAGCTGTTTTTT.

Written as DNA, the CDR3 is TGTGCCAGCAGTCGACAGGCTGCCTACAATGAGCAGTTCTTC. Residues: CASSRQAAYNEQFF. The gene calls are TRBV28 and TRBJ2-1; D might be TRBD1 (6 bases). The CDR3 runs to 14 residues. Trimming removed 5 bases at V and 2 bases at J, with 10 bases between. CDR1 is MDHEN and CDR2 is SYDVKM in the germline V gene.

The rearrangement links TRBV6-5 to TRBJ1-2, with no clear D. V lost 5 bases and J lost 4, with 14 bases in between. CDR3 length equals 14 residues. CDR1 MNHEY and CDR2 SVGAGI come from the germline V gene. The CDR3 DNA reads TGTGCCAGCAGTAACAGTGGGTCGATCTATGGCTACACCTTC. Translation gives CASSNSGSIYGYTF.

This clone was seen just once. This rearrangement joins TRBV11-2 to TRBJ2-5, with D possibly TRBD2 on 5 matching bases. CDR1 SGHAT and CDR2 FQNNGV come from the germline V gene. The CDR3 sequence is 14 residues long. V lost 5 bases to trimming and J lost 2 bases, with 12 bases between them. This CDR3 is CASSPGFGQETQYF. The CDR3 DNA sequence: TGTGCCAGCAGCCCGGGGTTTGGGCAAGAGACCCAGTACTTC.

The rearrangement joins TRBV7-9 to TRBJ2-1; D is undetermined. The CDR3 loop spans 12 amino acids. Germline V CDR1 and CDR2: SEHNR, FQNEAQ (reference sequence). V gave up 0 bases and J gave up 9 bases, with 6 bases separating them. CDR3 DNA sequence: TGTGCCAGCAGCTTAGCCGGAGTTGAGCAGTTCTTC. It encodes CASSLAGVEQFF.

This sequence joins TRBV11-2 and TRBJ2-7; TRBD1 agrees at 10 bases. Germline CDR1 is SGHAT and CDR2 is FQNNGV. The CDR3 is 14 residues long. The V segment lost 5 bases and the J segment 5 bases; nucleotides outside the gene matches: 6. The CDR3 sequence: CASSRGTGANEQYF. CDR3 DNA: TGTGCCAGCAGCCGCGGGACAGGGGCCAACGAGCAGTACTTC.

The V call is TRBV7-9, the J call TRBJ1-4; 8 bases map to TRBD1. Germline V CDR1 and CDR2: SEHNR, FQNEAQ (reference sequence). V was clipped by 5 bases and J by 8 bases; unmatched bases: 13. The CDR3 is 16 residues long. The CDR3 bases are TGTGCCAGCAGCAATCACAGGGGGGACAAGGGAGAAAAACTGTTTTTT. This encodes CASSNHRGDKGEKLFF.

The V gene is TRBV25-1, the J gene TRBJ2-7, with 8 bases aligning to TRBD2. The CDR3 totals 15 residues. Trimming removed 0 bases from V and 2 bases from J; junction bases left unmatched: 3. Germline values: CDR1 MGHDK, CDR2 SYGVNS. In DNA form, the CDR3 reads TGTGCCAGCAGTGAATATTTCGGGAGGGCCTACGAGCAGTACTTC. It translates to CASSEYFGRAYEQYF.

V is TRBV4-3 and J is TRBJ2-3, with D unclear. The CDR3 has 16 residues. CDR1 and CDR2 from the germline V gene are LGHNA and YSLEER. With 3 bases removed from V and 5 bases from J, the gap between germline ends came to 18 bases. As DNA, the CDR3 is TGCGCCAGCAGCCAGGACCCGGGCCCACGAGTAGATACGCAGTATTTT. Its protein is CASSQDPGPRVDTQYF.

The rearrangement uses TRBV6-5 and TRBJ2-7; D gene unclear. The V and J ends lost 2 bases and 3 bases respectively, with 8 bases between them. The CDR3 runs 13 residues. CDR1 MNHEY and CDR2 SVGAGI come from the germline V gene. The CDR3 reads CASSYAHGYEQYF. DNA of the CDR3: TGTGCCAGCAGTTACGCGCATGGCTACGAGCAGTACTTC.

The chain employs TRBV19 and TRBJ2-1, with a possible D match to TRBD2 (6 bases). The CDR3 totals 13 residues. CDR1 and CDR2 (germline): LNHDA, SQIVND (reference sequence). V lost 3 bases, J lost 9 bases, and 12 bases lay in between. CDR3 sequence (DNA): TGTGCCAGTAGTATGGCGGGATCGGGTGAGCAGTTCTTC. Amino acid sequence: CASSMAGSGEQFF.

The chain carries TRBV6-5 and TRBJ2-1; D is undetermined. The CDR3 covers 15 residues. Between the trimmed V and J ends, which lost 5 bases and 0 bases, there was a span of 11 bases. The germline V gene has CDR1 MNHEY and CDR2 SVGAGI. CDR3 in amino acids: CASSILLGSYNEQFF. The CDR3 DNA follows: TGTGCCAGCAGTATCCTTCTCGGCTCCTACAATGAGCAGTTCTTC.